This T cell receptor (beta chain) originates from a study of monozygotic twins with inflammatory bowel disease. Per the germline V gene, CDR1 is SGHAT and CDR2 is FQNNGV. The length of the CDR3 is 13 residues. TCRdb derives one entry per CDR3 protein from the 5' RACE reads, leaving out DNA. The clone table shows some 200,000 distinct CDR3 sequences, with the ten largest holding approximately 1.5%. Material: blood. The chain has TRBV11-2 and TRBJ2-7. The sequence derives from a human donor with ulcerative colitis or Crohn's disease, or a healthy co-twin of an affected twin (not recorded which). The CDR3 is CASSFLMAYEQYF.